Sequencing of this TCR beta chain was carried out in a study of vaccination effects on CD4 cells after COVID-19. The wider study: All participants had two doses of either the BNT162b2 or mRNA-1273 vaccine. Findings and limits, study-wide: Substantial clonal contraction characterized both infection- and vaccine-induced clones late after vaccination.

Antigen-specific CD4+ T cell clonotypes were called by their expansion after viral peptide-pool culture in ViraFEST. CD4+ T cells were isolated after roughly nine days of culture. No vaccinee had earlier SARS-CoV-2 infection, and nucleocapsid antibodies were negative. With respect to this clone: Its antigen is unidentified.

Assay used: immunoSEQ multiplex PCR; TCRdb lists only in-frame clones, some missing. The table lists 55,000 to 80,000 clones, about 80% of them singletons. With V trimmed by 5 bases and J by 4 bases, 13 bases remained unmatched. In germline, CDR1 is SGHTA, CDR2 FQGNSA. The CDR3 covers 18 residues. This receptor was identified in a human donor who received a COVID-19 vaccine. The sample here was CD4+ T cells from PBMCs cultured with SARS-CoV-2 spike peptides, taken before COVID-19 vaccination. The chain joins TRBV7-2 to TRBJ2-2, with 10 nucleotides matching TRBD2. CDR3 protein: CASSPRGSGGASTGELFF. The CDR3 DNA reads TGTGCCAGCAGCCCCCGCGGAAGCGGGGGGGCTAGCACCGGGGAGCTGTTTTTT.